The clone carrying this T cell receptor (beta chain) was counted ten times or more. Its antigen is not identified. The CDR3 loop spans 12 amino acids. V was pared by 4 bases and J by 4 bases, with 9 bases between. The germline V gene encodes CDR1 DFQATT and CDR2 SNEGSKA (reference sequence). Uncontrolled infection, other autoimmune disease, pregnancy or lactation barred patients from enrollment. Together with thyroid ultrasound, orbital computed tomography, serum thyroxine and TRAb, clinical symptoms were used for diagnoses. The data are from a study of T cells in Graves' hyperthyroidism and ophthalmopathy. What was amplified from RNA transcripts were TCR beta CDR3 regions. HTBI primers were the set used in a first-round RT-PCR of the TCR CDR3. TCRdb reprocessed the multiplex PCR reads via MiXCR and lists one record per CDR3 protein. Here the sample spans under 700,000 distinct CDR3 sequences, 16% being singletons.

Study observations and caveats: Blood also contained most expanded thyroid clonotypes above 0.001. Separation of ophthalmopathy from stable hyperthyroidism was achieved by a 13 V-J model.

Material: blood. The V call is TRBV20-1, the J call TRBJ2-3, with D unresolved. The source of this sequence is a woman aged 18-30 years with Graves' hyperthyroidism. For the CDR3, the DNA is TGCAGTGCTACCGGCCTGCCAGATACGCAGTATTTT. This encodes CSATGLPDTQYF.